The T cell receptor (beta chain) under discussion was sequenced for a study of blood T cell repertoires in COVID-19. Study details: Acute and convalescent COVID-19 samples came from the United States, Italy and Spain. PBMCs, B-cell-depleted T cells, or T cells provided the cDNA or gDNA that made up the material.

In the original workflow: Reference gene primer amplification in the assay estimated nucleated cell counts. TCRdb's table, derived via immunoSEQ multiplex PCR, lists solely in-frame clones and lacks some. V and J calls and clone size follow that table, whereas D and trimming were derived from the DNA. The sample shows hundreds of thousands of clones, around 89% of them seen only once. V was trimmed by 7 bases and J by 4 bases, leaving 11 bases between them. The CDR3 loop spans 12 amino acids. Germline CDR1 reads SEHNR; CDR2 reads FQNEAQ (reference sequence). This receptor was obtained from a woman aged 60 to 75 with acute or convalescent COVID-19. What was sequenced was peripheral blood. This chain connects TRBV7-9 to TRBJ2-7; unclear D gene. CDR3 region: CASTTDGYEQYF. In DNA form, the CDR3 reads TGTGCCAGCACCACAGACGGGTACGAGCAGTACTTC.